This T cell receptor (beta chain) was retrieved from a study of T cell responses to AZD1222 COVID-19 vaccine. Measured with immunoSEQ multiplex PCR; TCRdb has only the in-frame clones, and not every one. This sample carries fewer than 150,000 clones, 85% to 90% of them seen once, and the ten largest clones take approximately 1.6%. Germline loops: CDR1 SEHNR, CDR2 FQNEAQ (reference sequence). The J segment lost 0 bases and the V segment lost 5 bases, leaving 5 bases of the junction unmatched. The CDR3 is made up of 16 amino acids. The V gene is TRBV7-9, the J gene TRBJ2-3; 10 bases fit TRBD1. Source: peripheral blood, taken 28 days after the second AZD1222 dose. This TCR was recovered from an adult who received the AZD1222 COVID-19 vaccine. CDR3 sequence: CASSPRTGGSTDTQYF. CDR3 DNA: TGTGCCAGCAGCCCCCGGACAGGGGGAAGCACAGATACGCAGTATTTT.